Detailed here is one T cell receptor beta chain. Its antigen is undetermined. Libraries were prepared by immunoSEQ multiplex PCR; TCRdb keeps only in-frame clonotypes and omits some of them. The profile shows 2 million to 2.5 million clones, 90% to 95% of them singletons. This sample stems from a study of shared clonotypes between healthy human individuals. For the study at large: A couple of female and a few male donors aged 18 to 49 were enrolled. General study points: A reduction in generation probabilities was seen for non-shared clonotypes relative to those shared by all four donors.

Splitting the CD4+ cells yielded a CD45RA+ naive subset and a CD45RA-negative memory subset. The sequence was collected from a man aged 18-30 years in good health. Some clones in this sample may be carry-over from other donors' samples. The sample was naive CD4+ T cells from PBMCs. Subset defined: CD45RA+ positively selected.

In DNA form, the CDR3 reads TGCAGCGTTGAAGGGTCCGGTTCTGGAACTAATGAAAAACTGTTTTTT. It specifies CSVEGSGSGTNEKLFF. This chain uses TRBV29-1 with TRBJ1-4; no clear D. The CDR3 has 16 residues. From germline, CDR1 is SQVTM and CDR2 ANQGSEA. Deletions cut 1 base from V and 1 base from J, with 13 bases between.